The clone carrying this T cell receptor (beta chain) turned up a few times. The data derive from a study of blood T cell repertoires in COVID-19. The CDR3 contains 15 residues. Unmatched junction bases numbered 6, after V lost 5 bases and J lost 3 bases. Germline V gene lookup returns CDR1 SGHTA and CDR2 FQGNSA. The protocol was immunoSEQ multiplex PCR, while the TCRdb copy is restricted to in-frame clones and leaves out a portion. This table holds some 100,000 clones, roughly 82% found once. J is TRBJ2-4 and V is TRBV7-2, with 8 bases aligning to TRBD1. This clonotype was obtained from a woman older than 75 with active or convalescent COVID-19. Sequenced input: peripheral blood. CDR3 nucleotides: TGTGCCAGCAGCCCTCGGACAGGGTTCAAAAACATTCAGTACTTC. Protein: CASSPRTGFKNIQYF.